The 13 T cell receptor beta chains below were found in one sample sequenced in a study of early stage breast cancer tumors. TCRdb's copy holds only in-frame clones and misses some; the assay was immunoSEQ multiplex PCR. The sample has tens of thousands of clones; about 78% are singletons. What was sequenced was blood. The receptor set was obtained from a person between 50 and 60 years old with breast cancer.

The genes are TRBV19 and TRBJ2-1; perhaps TRBD2 as D (6 bases). The germline V gene has CDR1 LNHDA and CDR2 SQIVND (reference sequence). Trimming removed 6 bases at V and 0 bases at J, with 12 bases between. There are 15 residues in the CDR3. The CDR3 protein is CASSWSGDSYNEQFF. CDR3 bases: TGTGCCAGTAGCTGGTCGGGAGACTCCTACAATGAGCAGTTCTTC.

The chain links TRBV15 to TRBJ2-1; D may be TRBD2 (6 bases). V lost 6 bases and J 10 bases, leaving 25 bases between the germline ends. The CDR3 spans 16 residues. Germline V gene sequence: CDR1 LNHNV, CDR2 YYDKDF (reference sequence). Here the CDR3 reads CATRNPRDLTTGEQFF. The CDR3 DNA sequence: TGTGCCACCAGGAACCCCCGGGACTTAACTACGGGCGAGCAGTTCTTC. Variable domain in full (rest from reference TRBV15 and TRBJ2-1): DAMVIQNPRYQVTQFGKPVTLSCSQTLNHNVMYWYQQKSSQAPKLLFHYYDKDFNNEADTPDNFQSRRPNTSFCFLDIRSPGLGDTAMYLCATRNPRDLTTGEQFFGPGTRLTVL.

The J gene is TRBJ1-6, the V gene TRBV18; the D gene is possibly TRBD1 (6 bases). The germline CDR1 and CDR2 sequences are KGHSH and LQKENI. Between the trimmed V and J ends, which lost 5 bases and 6 bases, there was a span of 11 bases. The CDR3 contains 14 residues. The CDR3 reads CASSAGQFNSPLHF. CDR3 bases: TGTGCCAGCTCAGCTGGACAGTTTAATTCACCCCTCCACTTT.

This chain uses TRBV2 with TRBJ2-5; D possibly corresponds to TRBD2 (6 bases). Germline V CDR1 and CDR2: SNHLY, FYNNEI. Trimming stripped 4 bases from V and 4 bases from J, with 10 bases between. The CDR3 has 13 amino acids. The CDR3 is CASSADSGETQYF. In nucleotides, the CDR3 is TGTGCCAGCAGTGCCGATAGCGGAGAGACCCAGTACTTC.

The CDR3 loop is CASSHKTNTGELFF. The DNA of the CDR3 is TGTGCCAGCAGCCACAAAACGAACACCGGGGAGCTGTTTTTT. This chain uses TRBV9 with TRBJ2-2; D uncertain. The V and J ends lost 4 bases and 0 bases respectively, with 7 bases between them. Germline values: CDR1 SGDLS, CDR2 YYNGEE. The CDR3 sequence is 14 residues long.

This chain links TRBV6-6 with TRBJ2-5; TRBD2 aligns across 8 bases. This CDR3 region has 16 residues. Germline V gives CDR1 MNHNY, CDR2 SVGAGI (reference sequence). The V and J ends lost 6 bases and 5 bases, in that order; junction bases with no gene match: 14. The CDR3: CASSPRTGGAGETQYF. The CDR3, as DNA: TGTGCCAGCAGCCCTAGGACGGGGGGGGCCGGGGAGACCCAGTACTTC.

The chain recombines TRBV18 with TRBJ1-1; D call uncertain. Germline assignment: CDR1 KGHSH and CDR2 LQKENI. V lost 5 bases, J lost 0 bases, and 7 bases lay in between. This CDR3 comprises 13 residues. CDR3 in amino acids: CASSTGMNTEAFF. For the CDR3, the DNA is TGTGCCAGCTCAACCGGTATGAACACTGAAGCTTTCTTT.

V is TRBV27 and J is TRBJ1-2, with D uncertain. This CDR3 spans 13 amino acids. Trimming removed 2 bases from V and 4 bases from J, with 8 bases in between. From germline, CDR1 is MNHEY and CDR2 SMNVEV (reference sequence). Here the CDR3 DNA reads TGTGCCAGCAGTTTACGGGTTTTCTATGGCTACACCTTC. Translating it yields CASSLRVFYGYTF.

This chain links TRBV6-1 with TRBJ1-4; TRBD1 matches at 8 bases. The CDR3 runs to 14 residues. CDR1 and CDR2 from the germline V gene are MNHNS and SASEGT. J lost 8 bases, V lost 6 bases, and 8 bases had no gene match. CDR3 sequence (DNA): TGTGCCAGCAGCGAGACAGGGGCCGGGGAAAAACTGTTTTTT. It encodes CASSETGAGEKLFF.

The chain has TRBV4-3 and TRBJ1-2; D not certain. V lost 0 bases, J lost 7 bases, and 12 bases lay in between. This CDR3 contains 14 residues. Per the germline V gene, CDR1 is LGHNA and CDR2 is YSLEER. CDR3 in amino acids: CASSQDPGSPGYTF. The DNA of the CDR3 is TGCGCCAGCAGCCAAGATCCGGGGAGCCCTGGCTACACCTTC.

The chain links TRBV5-4 to TRBJ2-7; D is perhaps TRBD1 (6 bases). V gave up 3 bases and J gave up 1 base, with 17 bases separating them. The CDR3 length is 16 residues. Looked up from germline, CDR1 is SGHNT and CDR2 is YYREEE (reference sequence). DNA for the CDR3: TGTGCCAGCAGCTCAAAACAGGGCCCTAGGTCCTACGAGCAGTACGTC. Its translation is CASSSKQGPRSYEQYV.

This clone was seen a few times. This chain links TRBV6-1 with TRBJ2-5, with a tentative D call TRBD1 (6 bases). Trimming removed 6 bases at V and 4 bases at J, with 12 bases between. This CDR3 region has 13 residues. CDR1 is MNHNS and CDR2 is SASEGT in the germline V gene. CDR3 in DNA: TGTGCCAGCAGGCCCCTAGGGGGAGAGACCCAGTACTTC. Translating gives CASRPLGGETQYF.

This clone showed up just a few times. The chain uses TRBV7-2 and TRBJ1-6, with 9 positions matching TRBD1. V lost 4 bases to trimming and J lost 10 bases; unmatched junction nucleotides: 5. The CDR3 sequence is 14 residues long. Germline V gene lookup returns CDR1 SGHTA and CDR2 FQGNSA. CDR3 DNA sequence: TGTGCCAGCAGCTCAGGGACAGGGAGCTCACCCCTCCACTTT. Translated, it gives CASSSGTGSSPLHF.